This T cell receptor (beta chain) was sequenced during a study of technical replicates of blood from a few donors. Sequencing used immunoSEQ multiplex PCR; TCRdb keeps in-frame clones, though not all of them. The profile covers tens of thousands of clones, with about 93% appearing a single time and roughly 0.37% taken by the ten largest. The germline V gene has CDR1 LGHNA and CDR2 YNFKEQ. V gave up 0 bases and J gave up 4 bases, with 6 bases separating them. There are 14 residues in the CDR3. The sequenced sample consisted of T cells isolated from PBMCs. V and J are TRBV4-2 and TRBJ2-2; D is unresolved. This clonotype originated in a human donor in good health. The CDR3, as DNA: TGTGCCAGCAGCCAAGATTACGGCACCGGGGAGCTGTTTTTT. Its translation is CASSQDYGTGELFF.